What follows are 10 T cell receptor beta chains derived from one specimen sequenced in a study of cytomegalovirus exposure and HLA in healthy donors. Both 60 Vbeta primers and 13 Jbeta primers went into the PCR. The protocol was immunoSEQ multiplex PCR, while the TCRdb copy is restricted to in-frame clones and leaves out a portion. The table lists some 91,000 clones, approximately 86% of them singletons. The material sequenced was PBMCs. The receptors were gathered from a man younger than 45 in good health and CMV-seropositive.

Turning to this clone: One end of the junction does not line up with germline, which may come from a read error. This chain uses TRBV28 with TRBJ1-1; 7 positions agree with TRBD1. The CDR3 extends over 13 amino acids. Germline V lookup: CDR1 MDHEN, CDR2 SYDVKM. CDR3 protein: CASRSMYGQEDFF. CDR3 bases: TGTGCCAGCAGATCAATGTATGGACAGGAAGATTTCTTT.

J is TRBJ1-2 and V is TRBV5-6; D possibly corresponds to TRBD1 (5 bases). CDR3 size: 11 residues. V dropped 6 bases and J dropped 7 bases, with 10 bases sitting between them. Germline CDR1 SGHDT, CDR2 YYEEEE. For the CDR3, the DNA is TGTGCCAGCACTTCAGGGTTTGGCTACACCTTC. This translates into CASTSGFGYTF. The whole variable domain, filled in from reference TRBV5-6 and TRBJ1-2, reads DAGVTQSPTHLIKTRGQQVTLRCSPKSGHDTVSWYQQALGQGPQFIFQYYEEEERQRGNFPDRFSGHQFPNYSSELNVNALLLGDSALYLCASTSGFGYTFGSGTRLTVV.

This rearrangement joins TRBV5-1 to TRBJ2-1; 11 bases match TRBD1. The CDR3 runs 15 residues. After removal of 7 bases from V and 3 bases from J, the junction contained 6 bases not matched to a gene. CDR1 and CDR2 from the germline V gene are SGHRS and YFSETQ. The CDR3 DNA is TGCGCCAGCGGGACCGGGACAGGGGGCTACAATGAGCAGTTCTTC. Its translation: CASGTGTGGYNEQFF.

The rearrangement uses TRBV28 and TRBJ2-1; 10 bases map to TRBD2. V lost 8 bases, J lost 8 bases, and 9 bases stayed unmatched. The CDR3 loop spans 14 amino acids. From germline, CDR1 is MDHEN and CDR2 SYDVKM. The CDR3 DNA is TGTGCCAGCCGGGGAGCGGGAGGGCCTTATGAGCAGTTCTTC. Translated, it gives CASRGAGGPYEQFF.

This clone appeared once. The chain joins TRBV9 to TRBJ2-1, with D tentatively TRBD2 (6 bases). The germline CDR1 and CDR2 sequences are SGDLS and YYNGEE. This CDR3 region has 16 residues. V lost 1 base to trimming and J lost 0 bases, with 11 bases between them. The CDR3 DNA reads TGTGCCAGCAGCGTACATTGGGAGGACTCCTACAATGAGCAGTTCTTC. This translates into CASSVHWEDSYNEQFF.

The gene calls are TRBV27 and TRBJ1-1; no reliable D call. V shed 7 bases and J shed 0 bases, with 9 bases lying between them. The CDR3 spans 13 residues. Germline V gene lookup returns CDR1 MNHEY and CDR2 SMNVEV (reference sequence). For the CDR3, the DNA is TGTGCCAGCAAGCGTCACATGAACACTGAAGCTTTCTTT. It translates to CASKRHMNTEAFF.

The chain couples TRBV6-5 to TRBJ2-5; 7 bases are shared with TRBD2. With V trimmed by 6 bases and J by 0 bases, 7 bases remained unmatched. In germline, CDR1 is MNHEY, CDR2 SVGAGI. The CDR3 has 15 residues. CDR3 amino acids: CASSPGRTYQETQYF. The CDR3 DNA follows: TGTGCCAGCAGCCCCGGGAGGACCTACCAAGAGACCCAGTACTTC.

The chain recombines TRBV6-1 with TRBJ1-1; D gene ambiguous. Germline V CDR1 and CDR2: MNHNS, SASEGT. Deletions cut 10 bases from V and 4 bases from J, with 16 bases between. The CDR3 extends over 13 amino acids. The CDR3 nucleotides read TGTGCCATGGGCCGATACCTGGGCACTGAAGCTTTCTTT. This sequence encodes CAMGRYLGTEAFF.

The chain is built from TRBV6-4 and TRBJ2-6; 9 bases match TRBD2. Unmatched junction bases numbered 1, after V lost 4 bases and J lost 0 bases. Germline assignment: CDR1 MRHNA and CDR2 SNTAGT. This CDR3 is built from 16 residues. In DNA, the CDR3 is TGTGCCAGCAGTGGGACTAGCGACTCTGGGGCCAACGTCCTGACTTTC. It translates to CASSGTSDSGANVLTF.

This chain uses TRBV28 with TRBJ1-5; D is perhaps TRBD1 (5 bases). Germline assignment: CDR1 MDHEN and CDR2 SYDVKM. The CDR3 is 14 residues long. The V and J ends lost 9 bases and 2 bases respectively, with 14 bases between them. The CDR3 DNA reads as TGTGCCAGTCTCGACAGACTGGGCAATCAGCCCCAGCATTTT. Its translation: CASLDRLGNQPQHF. The full variable domain, with the rest looked up from reference TRBV28 and TRBJ1-5, is DVKVTQSSRYLVKRTGEKVFLECVQDMDHENMFWYRQDPGLGLRLIYFSYDVKMKEKGDIPEGYSVSREKKERFSLILESASTNQTSMYLCASLDRLGNQPQHFGDGTRLSIL.